The rows below give T cell receptor beta chains drawn from one sample of a study of T cell responses to AZD1222 COVID-19 vaccine. Assay: immunoSEQ multiplex PCR; the TCRdb copy retains only in-frame clones and omits some. In the table there are over 150,000 clones, 88% of which are singletons. The sequencing here drew on peripheral blood, taken on day 0 of AZD1222 vaccination. These receptors were collected from an adult in good health. Both conserved end residues are trimmed from each CDR3. Expanded clones get a size class; other rows say once, few or many, or leave the size out.

v_gene	len	abundance	j_gene	CDR3aa
TRBV28	8	-	TRBJ1-1	ASGRVEAF
TRBV14	11	few	TRBJ1-2	ASSLGRTGGYT
TRBV27	14	-	TRBJ2-3	ASSSPSGLSTDTQY
TRBV7-2	15	-	TRBJ1-4	ASSLAKTVLTNEKLF
TRBV19	11	few	TRBJ2-3	ASSRGETNTQY
TRBV28	14	-	TRBJ1-3	ASSSRQEWAGNTIY
TRBV27	14	-	TRBJ1-3	ASSGSGIDSGNTIY
TRBV30	10	-	TRBJ1-5	AWKGGNQPQH
TRBV5-3	10	-	TRBJ1-1	ARSTGNTEAF
TRBV4-2	13	-	TRBJ1-1	ASSQDWGMNTEAF
TRBV30	14	-	TRBJ1-4	AWSVPLAGGFEKLF
TRBV28	10	-	TRBJ2-7	ASSFQTEGSY
TRBV27	12	-	TRBJ2-2	ASSFRGGTGELF
TRBV6-2/TRBV6-3	11	-	TRBJ1-2	ASSTGQTYGYT
TRBV7-2	14	-	TRBJ1-5	ASSLGGQRVNQPQH
TRBV9	14	-	TRBJ1-2	ASSGGQGARVYGYT
TRBV2	14	-	TRBJ1-1	ASTHSQGLMNTEAF
TRBV27	13	-	TRBJ2-7	ASRSWVGTNYEQY
TRBV19	15	-	TRBJ2-3	ASSIDNTGPNTDTQY
TRBV23-1	12	-	TRBJ2-7	ASSQLDRTYEQY
TRBV6-5	13	-	TRBJ1-1	ASRPQGALNTEAF
TRBV14	13	-	TRBJ1-1	ASSQDSRPWAEAF
TRBV30	11	-	TRBJ2-7	AWSVQEDYEQY
TRBV5-6	13	-	TRBJ2-2	ASSPGLAMTGELF
TRBV21-1	14	-	TRBJ2-1	ASSKVFRVWSNEQF
TRBV4-3	12	-	TRBJ1-6	ASSQDPLRVPLH
TRBV7-8	13	-	TRBJ2-5	ASSFPTLGGETQY
TRBV19	13	few	TRBJ1-3	ASSSQGARGNTIY
TRBV12-3/TRBV12-4	10	-	TRBJ1-3	ASSLSGNTIY
TRBV18	15	-	TRBJ1-1	ASSPQRVSQGSTEAF
TRBV2	12	-	TRBJ1-1	ASRIRAANTEAF
TRBV5-5	14	-	TRBJ1-1	ASSAGTALLATEAF
TRBV28	13	-	TRBJ1-6	ASSFTGQGNSPLH
TRBV6-1	12	-	TRBJ2-2	ASSDSENTGELF
TRBV5-1	13	-	TRBJ2-1	ASSFSGGLYNEQF
TRBV19	13	few	TRBJ2-7	ASSIIVGSSYEQY
TRBV5-8	11	-	TRBJ1-1	ASSLGTNTEAF
TRBV10-3	12	once	TRBJ1-1	AISDPGMNTEAF
TRBV19	11	-	TRBJ1-2	ASTSSGTAGYT
TRBV19	12	once	TRBJ1-4	ASSSRNSNEKLF
TRBV4-2	15	-	TRBJ1-6	ASSRQDRAVGNSPLH
TRBV29-1	14	-	TRBJ2-1	SVRLTGLSSYNEQF
TRBV3-1/TRBV3-2	10	-	TRBJ1-1	ASSQDFGRAF
TRBV6-5	9	-	TRBJ1-3	ASSLGDTIY
TRBV28	12	-	TRBJ1-1	ASSFGVGGTEAF
TRBV6-5	8	-	TRBJ1-4	ASRDEKLF
TRBV14	14	-	TRBJ1-6	ASSQRRLGGYSPLH
TRBV28	13	once	TRBJ1-4	ASSSKGQGPEKLF
TRBV28	12	-	TRBJ1-4	ASSVTGGNEKLF
TRBV28	12	-	TRBJ1-4	ASSLTPTNEKLF
TRBV7-6	13	-	TRBJ1-5	ASSPDRYSNQPQH
TRBV6-5	14	-	TRBJ2-2	ASSYDTSGNTGELF
TRBV29-1	10	-	TRBJ1-1	SVGNRGTEAF
TRBV27	17	once	TRBJ1-4	ASSTSQGLGFSTNEKLF
TRBV4-1	12	-	TRBJ1-1	ASSQVGARTEAF
TRBV6-1	14	-	TRBJ1-5	ASSEAGDSRNQPQH
TRBV11-2	13	-	TRBJ2-5	ASSLDGGLQETQY
TRBV5-1	11	-	TRBJ1-1	ASTRDSNAEAF
TRBV28	12	few	TRBJ2-2	ASSLLTDTGELF
TRBV28	9	-	TRBJ2-7	ASSQLAEQY